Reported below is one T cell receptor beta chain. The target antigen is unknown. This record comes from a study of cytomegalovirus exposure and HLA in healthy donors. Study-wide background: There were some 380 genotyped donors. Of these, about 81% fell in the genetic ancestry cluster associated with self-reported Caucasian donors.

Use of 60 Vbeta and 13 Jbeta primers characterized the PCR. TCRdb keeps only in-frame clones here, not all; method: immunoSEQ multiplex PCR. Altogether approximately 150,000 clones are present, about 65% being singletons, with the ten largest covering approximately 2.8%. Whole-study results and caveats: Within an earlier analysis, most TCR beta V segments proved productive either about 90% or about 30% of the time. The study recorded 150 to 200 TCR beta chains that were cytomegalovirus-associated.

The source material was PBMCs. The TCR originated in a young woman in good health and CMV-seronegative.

CDR3 loop: CASSSQIGAYNEQFF. CDR3 DNA: TGTGCCAGCAGTTCCCAAATAGGGGCGTACAATGAGCAGTTCTTC. The chain links TRBV2 to TRBJ2-1, with a tentative D call TRBD1 (5 bases). Looked up from germline, CDR1 is SNHLY and CDR2 is FYNNEI. The germline V and J ends were trimmed by 5 bases and 4 bases, with 15 bases remaining between them. This CDR3 has 15 residues.